This TCR beta chain was documented in a study of blood T cell repertoires in COVID-19 (dated by TCRdb to the early 2020s). About the investigation overall: Samples covering the acute and convalescent phases of COVID-19 were provided by collaborators in the United States, Italy and Spain. Where HLA class I and class II types were available, the types were taken from metadata supplied by the sample provider, not from assay-based typing. The dataset comprised deeply sampled blood TCRbeta repertoires from subjects exposed to, actively infected with, or recovered from COVID-19. The samples were drawn from two sources: the first 160 participants of the ongoing ImmuneRACE study, and 1,000 to 1,500 subjects contributed by 6 global collaborators. Nearly every sample came with metadata listing a de-identified subject ID, COVID-19 status, age in years and sex. The repertoires were made available in a free public database intended to serve as a resource for research on the immune response to SARS-CoV-2. The prospective study material was composed of cDNA or gDNA derived from T cells, B-cell-depleted T cells, or PBMCs. Summary of the overall study and its limitations: Clinical and demographic metadata were provided uncurated, with the amount varying by source and participant.

This clone occurred once. Its cognate antigen has yet to be identified. No per-base quality is available; no much larger clone lies one base away. Between the V and J ends, shortened by 1 base and 5 bases respectively, the junction contains 12 bases. Its CDR3 holds 16 amino acids, cysteine through phenylalanine. Only the CDR3 DNA is retained, 48 bases long and in frame from the first base. Looking up the germline V gene (reference sequence) yields CDR1 LGHDT and CDR2 YNNKEL. Each collaborating institution followed its own protocols to collect whole blood in K2EDTA tubes. For TCRbeta analysis, collaborators shipped samples as frozen whole blood, isolated PBMCs, or DNA extracted from either of those sample types. TCRbeta CDR3 regions were amplified from genomic DNA using the immunoSEQ Assay, a bias-controlled multiplex PCR. In the paper's pipeline: The number of nucleated cells in each sample was estimated from the amplification of reference gene primers within the assay. Sequence reads were collapsed and filtered to measure the absolute abundance of every unique TCRbeta CDR3 rearrangement. For each sample, productive Simpson clonality was calculated as the square root of Simpson's diversity index over productive rearrangements. TCRdb limited this immuneACCESS table to in-frame rearrangements with V and J called. A share of clones is missing; checked studies link under half to unresolved V genes, and the rest is unexplained. Clonal size and the V and J genes are those of that table, whereas D and trimming came from the DNA. The sample table lists fewer than 200,000 clones, roughly 80% of them with a count of one. In total, the top ten clones hold 7% to 9% of the sample.

The sequencing input was peripheral blood. The rearrangement combines TRBV3-1 (or the pseudogene TRBV3-2) with TRBJ1-6, with TRBD1 as a weak D call on 5 bases. The TCR sequence derives from a man in his 60s with acute or convalescent COVID-19. The CDR3 protein is CASSQGGHSNNSPLHF. The DNA sequence reads TGTGCCAGCAGCCAAGGTGGACATTCTAATAATTCACCCCTCCACTTT.